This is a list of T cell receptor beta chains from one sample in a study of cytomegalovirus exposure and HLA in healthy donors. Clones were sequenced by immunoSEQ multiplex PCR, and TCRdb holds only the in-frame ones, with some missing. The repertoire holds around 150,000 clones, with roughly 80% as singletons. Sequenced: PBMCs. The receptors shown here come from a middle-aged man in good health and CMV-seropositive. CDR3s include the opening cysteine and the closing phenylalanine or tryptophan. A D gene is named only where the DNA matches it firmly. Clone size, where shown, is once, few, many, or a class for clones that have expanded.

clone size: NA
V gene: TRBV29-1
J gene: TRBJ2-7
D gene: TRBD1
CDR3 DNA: TGCAGCGTCGGGACAGGGCCCTACGAGCAGTACTTC
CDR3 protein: CSVGTGPYEQYF

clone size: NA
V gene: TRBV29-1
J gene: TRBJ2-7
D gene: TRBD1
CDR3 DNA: TGCAGCGTTGAAGGCCAGGGGGCGCGCGAGCAGTACTTC
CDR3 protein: CSVEGQGAREQYF

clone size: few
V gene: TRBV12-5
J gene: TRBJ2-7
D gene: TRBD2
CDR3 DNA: TGTGCTAGTGGTTTGGGGACTAGCGGCTACGAGCAGTACTTC
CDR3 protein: CASGLGTSGYEQYF

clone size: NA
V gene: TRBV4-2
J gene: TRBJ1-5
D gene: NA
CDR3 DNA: TGTGCCAGCAGCCTTATGGGGGGAGCTAGCAATCAGCCCCAGCATTTT
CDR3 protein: CASSLMGGASNQPQHF

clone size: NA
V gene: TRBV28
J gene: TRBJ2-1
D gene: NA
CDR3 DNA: TGTGCCAGCATTCCTCGAGTCCGTTACAATGAGCAGTTCTTC
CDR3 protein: CASIPRVRYNEQFF

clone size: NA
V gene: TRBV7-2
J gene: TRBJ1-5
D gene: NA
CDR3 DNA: TGTGCCAGCAGCTTAGTCGCGCCAAATCAGCCCCAGCATTTT
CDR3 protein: CASSLVAPNQPQHF

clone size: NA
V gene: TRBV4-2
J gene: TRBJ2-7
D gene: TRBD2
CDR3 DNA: TGTGCCAGCAGCCAAGGGGGGGGCTACGAGCAGTACTTC
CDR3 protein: CASSQGGGYEQYF

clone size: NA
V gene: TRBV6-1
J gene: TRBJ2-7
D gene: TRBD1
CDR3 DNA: TGTGCCAGCAGCAAGGGACAGGGCTACGAGCAGTACTTC
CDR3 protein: CASSKGQGYEQYF

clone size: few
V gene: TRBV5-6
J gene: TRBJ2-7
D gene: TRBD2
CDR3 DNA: TGTGCCAGCAGCTCCGGACTAGCGGGAGTGTGGGAGCAGTACTTC
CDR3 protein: CASSSGLAGVWEQYF

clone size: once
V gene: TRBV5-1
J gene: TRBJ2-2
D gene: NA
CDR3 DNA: TGCGCCAGCAGCCTCTATCACGGGAGGAACACCGGGGAGCTGTTTTTT
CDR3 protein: CASSLYHGRNTGELFF

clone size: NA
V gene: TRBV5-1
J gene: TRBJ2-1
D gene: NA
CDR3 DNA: TGCGCCAGCAGATGGTTCTCTGGGGAGGTGGCGAATGAGCAGTTCTTC
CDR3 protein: CASRWFSGEVANEQFF

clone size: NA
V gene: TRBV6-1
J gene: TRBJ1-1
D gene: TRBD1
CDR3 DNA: TGTGCCAGCAGTGAAGCGACAGGGAGAGGAGGCACTGAAGCTTTCTTT
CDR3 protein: CASSEATGRGGTEAFF

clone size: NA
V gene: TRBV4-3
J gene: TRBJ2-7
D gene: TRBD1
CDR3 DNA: TGCGCCAGCAGCCGCAACTTAGGGACAGTTCCCTACGAGCAGTACTTC
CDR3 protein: CASSRNLGTVPYEQYF

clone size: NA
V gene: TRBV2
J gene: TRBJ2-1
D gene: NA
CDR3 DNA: TGTGCCAGCAGTGATTTGGGGGGAACCTACAATGAGCAGTTCTTC
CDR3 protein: CASSDLGGTYNEQFF

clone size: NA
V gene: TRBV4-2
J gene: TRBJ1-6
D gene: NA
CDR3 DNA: TGTGCCAGCAGCCAAGCCGGACAGTATAATTCACCCCTCCACTTT
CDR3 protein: CASSQAGQYNSPLHF

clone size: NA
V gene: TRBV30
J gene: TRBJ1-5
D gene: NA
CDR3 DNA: TGTGCCTGGAGTTTCGAGCGGCTACGGGGGCCCCAGCATTTT
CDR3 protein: CAWSFERLRGPQHF

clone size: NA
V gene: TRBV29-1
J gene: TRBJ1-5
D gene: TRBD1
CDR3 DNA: TGCAGCGTTGCCCTGACAGGGAGAGATCAGCCCCAGCATTTT
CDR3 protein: CSVALTGRDQPQHF

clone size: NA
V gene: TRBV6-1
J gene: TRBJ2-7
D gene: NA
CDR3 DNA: TGTGCCAGCAGTGAACGGGGCAGGGGCTACGAGCAGTACTTC
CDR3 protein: CASSERGRGYEQYF

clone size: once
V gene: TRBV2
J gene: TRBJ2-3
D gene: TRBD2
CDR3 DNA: TGTGCCAGCAGTGGCCCGTGGACTAGCGGCGGCACAGATACGCAGTATTTT
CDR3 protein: CASSGPWTSGGTDTQYF

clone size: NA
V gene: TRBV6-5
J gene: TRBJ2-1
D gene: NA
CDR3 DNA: TGTGCCAGCAGTTACTCGGGGTGGGGCAAGGGCAATGAGCAGTTCTTC
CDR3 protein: CASSYSGWGKGNEQFF

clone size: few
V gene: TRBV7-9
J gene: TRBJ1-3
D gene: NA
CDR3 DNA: TGTGCCAGCAGCCCCAACTATGGAAACACCATATATTTT
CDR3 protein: CASSPNYGNTIYF

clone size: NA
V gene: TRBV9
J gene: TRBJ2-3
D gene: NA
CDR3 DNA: TGTGCCAGCGCAGGCAGGGCCCACACAGATACGCAGTATTTT
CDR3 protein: CASAGRAHTDTQYF

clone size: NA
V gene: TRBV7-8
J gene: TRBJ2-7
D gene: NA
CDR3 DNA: TGTGCCACCGTACAGGACCGCTTCACCTACGAGCAGTACTTC
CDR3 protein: CATVQDRFTYEQYF

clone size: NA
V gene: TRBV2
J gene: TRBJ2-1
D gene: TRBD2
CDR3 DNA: TGTGCCAGCAGTGAAGGGTTGACTAGCGGGATCGGGAATGAGCAGTTCTTC
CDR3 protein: CASSEGLTSGIGNEQFF

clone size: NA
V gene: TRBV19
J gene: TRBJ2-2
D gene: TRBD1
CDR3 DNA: TGTGCCAGTAGTACACCAGGGACAGGGTTTTCCGGGGAGCTGTTTTTT
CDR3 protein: CASSTPGTGFSGELFF

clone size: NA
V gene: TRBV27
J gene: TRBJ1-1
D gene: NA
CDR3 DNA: TGTGCCAGCAGCCTAGGCGCTGAAGCTTTCTTT
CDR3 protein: CASSLGAEAFF

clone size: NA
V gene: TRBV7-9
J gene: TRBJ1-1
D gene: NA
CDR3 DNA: TGTGCCAGCAGCTTCACAGGGCGGAACACTGAAGCTTTCTTT
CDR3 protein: CASSFTGRNTEAFF

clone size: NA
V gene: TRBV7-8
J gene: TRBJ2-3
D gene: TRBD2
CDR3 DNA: TGTGCCAGCAGCCAGACCGGGACTAGCGGGAGAAAAGATACGCAGTATTTT
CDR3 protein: CASSQTGTSGRKDTQYF

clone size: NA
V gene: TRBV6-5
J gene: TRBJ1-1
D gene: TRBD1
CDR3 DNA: TGTGCCAGCAGTCGGGACAGGCCGATGAACACTGAAGCTTTCTTT
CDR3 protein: CASSRDRPMNTEAFF

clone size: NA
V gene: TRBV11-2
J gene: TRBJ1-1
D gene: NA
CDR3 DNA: TGTGCCAGCAGCTTAAGTCGGTACACTGAAGCTTTCTTT
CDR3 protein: CASSLSRYTEAFF

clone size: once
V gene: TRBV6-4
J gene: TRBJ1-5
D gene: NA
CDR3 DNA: TGTGCCAGCAGTGACCCCAAACTCAAAGGGGAACAGCCCCAGCATTTT
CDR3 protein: CASSDPKLKGEQPQHF

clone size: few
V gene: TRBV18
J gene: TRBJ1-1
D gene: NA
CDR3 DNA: TGTGCCAGCTCACCACAATTCGGGGACACTGAAGCTTTCTTT
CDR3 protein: CASSPQFGDTEAFF

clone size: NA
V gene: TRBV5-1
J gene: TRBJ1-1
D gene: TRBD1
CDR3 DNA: TGCGCCAGCAGCCCCGGGACAGACAACACTGAAGCTTTCTTT
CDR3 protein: CASSPGTDNTEAFF

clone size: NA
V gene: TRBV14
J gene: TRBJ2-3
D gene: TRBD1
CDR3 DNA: TGTGCCAGCAGCCCGGGCAAGGGGGCCTATAGCACAGATACGCAGTATTTT
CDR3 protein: CASSPGKGAYSTDTQYF

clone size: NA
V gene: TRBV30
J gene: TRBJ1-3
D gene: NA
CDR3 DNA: TGTGCCTGGAGGGGCGGGTCCCATGGAAACACCATATATTTT
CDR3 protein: CAWRGGSHGNTIYF

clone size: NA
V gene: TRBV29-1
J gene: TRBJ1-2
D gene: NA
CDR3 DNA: TGCAGCGTTTCCCAGGGCTATGGCTACACCTTC
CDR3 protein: CSVSQGYGYTF

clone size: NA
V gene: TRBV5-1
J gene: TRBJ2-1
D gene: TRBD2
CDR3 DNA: TGCGCCAGCAGCTTAGCTAGCGGGGGTTACAATGAGCAGTTCTTC
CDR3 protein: CASSLASGGYNEQFF

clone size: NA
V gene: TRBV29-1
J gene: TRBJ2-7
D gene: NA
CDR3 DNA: TGCAGCGGAACTACAGGGAGCTACGAGCAGTACTTC
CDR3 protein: CSGTTGSYEQYF

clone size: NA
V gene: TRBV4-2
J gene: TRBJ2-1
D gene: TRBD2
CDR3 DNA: TGTGCCAGCAGCCAAGATGGGGGGGGTAGATCCTACAATGAGCAGTTCTTC
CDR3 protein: CASSQDGGGRSYNEQFF

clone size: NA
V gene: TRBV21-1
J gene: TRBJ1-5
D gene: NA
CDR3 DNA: TGTGCCAGCAGCGTACGACAGGTACGGAGCAATCAGCCCCAGCATTTT
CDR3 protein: CASSVRQVRSNQPQHF

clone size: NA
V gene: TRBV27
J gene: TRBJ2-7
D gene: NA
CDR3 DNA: TGTGCCAGCAGTTTAACTGGGGGGAGCTCCTACGAGCAGTACTTC
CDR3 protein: CASSLTGGSSYEQYF

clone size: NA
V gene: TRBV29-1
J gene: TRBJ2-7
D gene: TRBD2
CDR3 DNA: TGCAGCGTGAGTAGCGGGAGGGCCGGGAAGTACGAGCAGTACTTC
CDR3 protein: CSVSSGRAGKYEQYF

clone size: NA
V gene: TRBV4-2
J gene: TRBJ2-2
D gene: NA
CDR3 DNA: TGTGCCAGCAGCCAATCGACAGTGAACACCGGGGAGCTGTTTTTT
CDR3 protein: CASSQSTVNTGELFF

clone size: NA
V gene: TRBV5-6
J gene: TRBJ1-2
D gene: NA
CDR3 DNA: TGTGCCAGCAGCCGAAGGCCCCCGGCCGAGGTCTCTAACTATGGCTACACCTTC
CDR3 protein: CASSRRPPAEVSNYGYTF

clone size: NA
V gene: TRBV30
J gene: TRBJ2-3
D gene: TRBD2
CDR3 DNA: TGTGCCTGGAGTGTAGGCGGGAGGGACACAGATACGCAGTATTTT
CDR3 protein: CAWSVGGRDTDTQYF

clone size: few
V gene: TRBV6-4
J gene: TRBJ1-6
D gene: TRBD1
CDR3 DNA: TGTGCCAGCAGTAGATACAGCGACAGGGGAAGTAATTCACCCCTCCACTTT
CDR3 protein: CASSRYSDRGSNSPLHF